This TCR beta chain was captured in a study of siplizumab effects on memory and regulatory T cells. Around 9.1 x 10^4 TCR templates per sample were sequenced. This table comes from immunoSEQ multiplex PCR, and its TCRdb copy is limited to in-frame clones, with some not included. The sample carries over 95,000 clones, around 95% recorded once. Findings and limits, study-wide: The naive T cell population seemed more diverse than memory cells and seemed a major contributor to the alloresponse. It was not possible to assign a naive or memory phenotype to roughly 80-95% of proliferating CD4+ or CD8+ clones.

On this clone: The antigen remains unidentified.

The germline CDR1 and CDR2 sequences are SNHLY and FYNNEI. Trimming shortened V by 5 bases and J by 5 bases, and 21 bases separated the two germline ends. This CDR3 has 16 residues. Sequencing input: non-Treg CD4+ T cells sorted from blood. The chain is built from TRBV2 and TRBJ2-5; D is possibly TRBD1 (6 bases). This clonotype was obtained from a human donor in good health. The CDR3 DNA follows: TGTGCCAGCAGTCGGGGTTTGGGGGCCTTTGGTGAGACCCAGTACTTC. Translating gives CASSRGLGAFGETQYF.